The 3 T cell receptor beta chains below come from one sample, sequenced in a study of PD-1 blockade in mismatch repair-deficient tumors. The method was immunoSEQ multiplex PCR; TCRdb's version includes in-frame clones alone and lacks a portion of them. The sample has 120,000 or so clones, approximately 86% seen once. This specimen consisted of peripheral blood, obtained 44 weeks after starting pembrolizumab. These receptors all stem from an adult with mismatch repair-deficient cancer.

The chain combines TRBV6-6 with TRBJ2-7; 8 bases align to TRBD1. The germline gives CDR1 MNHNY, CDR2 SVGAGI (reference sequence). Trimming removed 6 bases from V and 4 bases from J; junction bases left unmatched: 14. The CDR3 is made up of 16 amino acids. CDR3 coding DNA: TGTGCCAGCAGCTACGCCCTACAGGGGGTCGGTTACGAGCAGTACTTC. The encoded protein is CASSYALQGVGYEQYF.

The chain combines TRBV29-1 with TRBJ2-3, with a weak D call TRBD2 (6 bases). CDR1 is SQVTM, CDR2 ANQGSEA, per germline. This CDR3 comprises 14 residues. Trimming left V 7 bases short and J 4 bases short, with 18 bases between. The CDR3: CSAGGGVGADTQYF. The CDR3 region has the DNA TGCAGCGCCGGCGGCGGGGTAGGCGCAGATACGCAGTATTTT.

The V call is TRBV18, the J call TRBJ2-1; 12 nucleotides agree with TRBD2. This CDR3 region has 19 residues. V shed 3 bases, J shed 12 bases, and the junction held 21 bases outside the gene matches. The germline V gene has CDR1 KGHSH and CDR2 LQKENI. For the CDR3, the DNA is TGTGCCAGCTCACCGGGGGGCGCAGGGCTGACTAGCGGGAGATTTGTGCAGTTCTTC. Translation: CASSPGGAGLTSGRFVQFF.